This TCR beta chain originates from a study of shared clonotypes between healthy human individuals. The study, taken as a whole, reports: Limitation of the genetic and exposure-history diversity represented came from the few donors.

Adult donors, all healthy and HIV-negative, had no recent acute infections or vaccinations. For every subset, genomic DNA was evenly distributed across several immunoSEQ plates. The team ran DNA from unsorted PBMCs on ten immunoSEQ deep assay plates for sequencing. Sequencing was performed with immunoSEQ multiplex PCR; in TCRdb, only in-frame clones are kept and a portion is missing. Of fewer than 650,000 clones listed, 76% are singletons. Germline V lookup: CDR1 MNHNS, CDR2 SASEGT. V lost 2 bases and J lost 5; bases outside the gene matches: 6. The CDR3 runs to 15 residues. This clone appeared a single time. Its antigen is not identified.

The chain carries TRBV6-1 and TRBJ1-1; 9 nucleotides agree with TRBD1. The TCR sequence derives from a woman between 40 and 50 years old in good health. Some clones in this sample may be carry-over from other donors' samples. The sequenced sample consisted of PBMCs. The CDR3 DNA reads as TGTGCCAGCAGTGAATCGGTACAGGGGGCAACTGAAGCTTTCTTT. Translation gives CASSESVQGATEAFF.